Listed below are T cell receptor beta chains from one sample, sequenced in a study of breast tumors, draining lymph nodes, adjacent tissues. TCRdb re-analysed the multiplex PCR reads in MiXCR, keeping a single row per CDR3 protein. This table has 150,000 or so distinct CDR3 sequences, about 30% appearing once. Sequencing used axillary lymph node tissue. These receptors came from a female donor with breast cancer. Some clones in this sample may be carry-over from other donors' samples. Both conserved end residues are part of each CDR3. The D gene is left open where the match is weak. Size is omitted from some rows. Given values are once, few, many or a class for expanded clones.

V: TRBV29-1
size: .
D: .
J: TRBJ2-1
CDR3: CSVEAHQGPYNEQFF
DNA: TGCAGCGTTGAGGCTCACCAGGGGCCTTACAATGAGCAGTTCTTC

V: TRBV6-5
size: many
D: .
J: TRBJ1-4
CDR3: CASSGADATNEKLFF
DNA: TGTGCCAGCAGTGGGGCAGACGCAACTAATGAAAAACTGTTTTTT

V: TRBV3-1
size: .
D: .
J: TRBJ2-2
CDR3: CASSQDEGAWRTNTGELFF
DNA: TGTGCCAGCAGCCAAGATGAGGGTGCGTGGCGGACGAACACCGGGGAGCTGTTTTTC

V: TRBV2
size: .
D: TRBD2
J: TRBJ2-2
CDR3: CASSNPAGGLSGELFF
DNA: TGTGCCAGCAGTAATCCAGCGGGGGGGCTTAGCGGGGAGCTGTTTTTT

V: TRBV12-3/TRBV12-4
size: once
D: .
J: TRBJ2-7
CDR3: CASSWNSVTYGQCF
DNA: TGTGCCAGCAGTTGGAACAGCGTTACCTACGGGCAGTGCTTC

V: TRBV2
size: many
D: TRBD1
J: TRBJ2-4
CDR3: CASDRQGNIQYF
DNA: TGTGCCAGCGATCGACAGGGGAACATTCAGTACTTC

V: TRBV11-2
size: .
D: .
J: TRBJ1-1
CDR3: CASSLTSYRVVNTEAFF
DNA: TGTGCCAGCAGCTTAACGTCTTACAGGGTAGTGAACACTGAAGCTTTCTTT

V: TRBV4-1
size: .
D: .
J: TRBJ1-2
CDR3: CASSQGGSRAYGYTF
DNA: TGCGCCAGCAGCCAAGGGGGCAGCCGCGCCTATGGCTACACCTTC

V: TRBV20-1
size: many
D: TRBD2
J: TRBJ2-1
CDR3: CSAYRSGNYNEQFF
DNA: TGCAGTGCTTACCGAAGCGGGAACTACAATGAGCAGTTCTTC

V: TRBV27
size: .
D: .
J: TRBJ2-2
CDR3: CATNRLGGPTGELFF
DNA: TGTGCCACCAATCGCCTGGGGGGCCCCACCGGGGAGCTGTTTTTT

V: TRBV7-3
size: many
D: .
J: TRBJ2-2
CDR3: CASSLPQQGVGELFF
DNA: TGTGCCAGCAGCCTGCCTCAACAGGGAGTCGGGGAGCTGTTTTTT

V: TRBV25-1
size: .
D: .
J: TRBJ2-5
CDR3: CASSEGLGGRDQETQYF
DNA: TGTGCCAGCAGTGAAGGGCTCGGGGGCCGTGACCAAGAGACCCAGTACTTC

V: TRBV20-1
size: .
D: .
J: TRBJ2-5
CDR3: CSAREEGANTGRAVETQYF
DNA: TGCAGTGCTAGAGAGGAGGGGGCGAACACCGGGAGGGCCGTAGAGACCCAGTACTTC

V: TRBV7-9
size: .
D: .
J: TRBJ2-5
CDR3: CASSSGGRDQETQYF
DNA: TGTGCCAGCAGCTCCGGGGGCCGTGACCAAGAGACCCAGTACTTC

V: TRBV6-1
size: many
D: .
J: TRBJ1-6
CDR3: CASSEGTENSPLHF
DNA: TGTGCCAGCAGTGAAGGGACAGAGAATTCACCCCTCCACTTT

V: TRBV5-1
size: .
D: .
J: TRBJ2-6
CDR3: CASSLFDSRGMGAGANVLTF
DNA: TGCGCCAGCAGCTTGTTCGACAGTCGCGGCATGGGTGCTGGGGCCAACGTCCTGACTTTC

V: TRBV6-4
size: .
D: .
J: TRBJ2-3
CDR3: CASSRSGGDTQYF
DNA: TGTGCCAGCAGTCGAAGTGGGGGCGATACGCAGTATTTT

V: TRBV19
size: .
D: TRBD1
J: TRBJ1-5
CDR3: CASRRGQGYEQPQHF
DNA: TGTGCCAGTAGAAGGGGACAGGGTTACGAGCAGCCCCAGCATTTT

V: TRBV10-3
size: .
D: .
J: TRBJ1-5
CDR3: CAISESAVGQPQHF
DNA: TGTGCCATCAGTGAGTCGGCGGTTGGTCAGCCCCAGCATTTT

V: TRBV6-2/TRBV6-3
size: many
D: TRBD1
J: TRBJ2-7
CDR3: CASSSRQGASSYEQYF
DNA: TGTGCCAGCAGTTCCCGACAGGGGGCGAGCTCCTACGAGCAGTACTTC

V: TRBV7-9
size: .
D: .
J: TRBJ2-3
CDR3: CASSDSTWGTPSTDTQYF
DNA: TGTGCCAGCAGCGACAGTACCTGGGGGACCCCTAGCACAGATACGCAGTATTTT

V: TRBV5-1
size: many
D: .
J: TRBJ1-2
CDR3: CASSKHRDSYGYTF
DNA: TGCGCCAGCAGCAAACACAGGGATAGCTATGGCTACACCTTC

V: TRBV2
size: many
D: .
J: TRBJ2-1
CDR3: CASRLALGEQFF
DNA: TGTGCCAGCAGACTAGCACTTGGTGAGCAGTTCTTC

V: TRBV20-1
size: many
D: .
J: TRBJ2-2
CDR3: CSARDRGITGELFF
DNA: TGCAGTGCTAGAGACAGGGGTATAACCGGGGAGCTGTTTTTT

V: TRBV7-6
size: many
D: .
J: TRBJ2-7
CDR3: CASSDGSSYEQYF
DNA: TGTGCCAGCAGCGACGGGAGTTCCTACGAGCAGTACTTC

V: TRBV27
size: many
D: TRBD2
J: TRBJ2-7
CDR3: CASSLASGSPYEQYF
DNA: TGTGCCAGCAGTTTAGCCAGCGGGAGCCCCTACGAGCAGTACTTC

V: TRBV25-1
size: few
D: .
J: TRBJ1-5
CDR3: CASSPLGFIPGAYSNQPQHF
DNA: TGTGCCAGCAGTCCGTTGGGTTTCATCCCCGGAGCCTATAGCAATCAGCCCCAGCATTTT

V: TRBV12-5
size: many
D: TRBD2
J: TRBJ2-1
CDR3: CASGQGLAGNEQFF
DNA: TGTGCTAGTGGACAAGGACTAGCGGGGAATGAGCAGTTCTTC

V: TRBV6-1
size: few
D: .
J: TRBJ2-7
CDR3: CASSEAVGARSSYEQYF
DNA: TGTGCCAGCAGTGAAGCGGTGGGCGCACGGAGCTCCTACGAGCAGTACTTC

V: TRBV2
size: few
D: .
J: TRBJ1-1
CDR3: CASSELDFEDTEAFF
DNA: TGTGCCAGCAGTGAACTAGACTTCGAGGACACTGAAGCTTTCTTT

V: TRBV19
size: many
D: .
J: TRBJ1-5
CDR3: CASKWSGAHQPQHF
DNA: TGTGCCAGTAAGTGGTCAGGGGCGCATCAGCCCCAGCATTTT

V: TRBV6-5
size: .
D: TRBD2
J: TRBJ2-3
CDR3: CVSRRLAGSTDTQYF
DNA: TGTGTCAGCAGAAGACTAGCAGGAAGCACAGATACGCAGTATTTT

V: TRBV27
size: few
D: .
J: TRBJ2-1
CDR3: CASSLSTGTGNEQFF
DNA: TGTGCCAGCAGTTTATCCACAGGGACGGGGAATGAGCAGTTCTTC

V: TRBV30
size: .
D: TRBD1
J: TRBJ2-7
CDR3: CAWSGRTGTGHNEQYF
DNA: TGTGCCTGGAGTGGCCGGACCGGGACAGGGCACAACGAGCAGTACTTC

V: TRBV6-1
size: many
D: TRBD2
J: TRBJ2-6
CDR3: CASSGLAGRMSGANVLTF
DNA: TGTGCCAGCAGTGGATTAGCGGGGAGGATGTCTGGGGCCAACGTCCTGACTTTC

V: TRBV7-8
size: .
D: .
J: TRBJ2-7
CDR3: CVSSVAGGTPSEQYF
DNA: TGTGTCAGCAGCGTAGCTGGGGGCACGCCGTCCGAGCAGTACTTC

V: TRBV30
size: many
D: .
J: TRBJ1-3
CDR3: CAWKEYSGNTIYF
DNA: TGTGCCTGGAAGGAGTACTCTGGAAACACCATATATTTT

V: TRBV20-1
size: many
D: TRBD1
J: TRBJ2-1
CDR3: CSAVDRGYNEQFF
DNA: TGCAGTGCTGTAGACAGGGGGTACAATGAGCAGTTCTTC

V: TRBV24-1
size: .
D: TRBD2
J: TRBJ2-3
CDR3: CATSSGNTDTQYF
DNA: TGTGCCACCAGTAGCGGGAACACAGATACGCAGTATTTT

V: TRBV11-1
size: many
D: .
J: TRBJ2-3
CDR3: CASSSVVRATDTQYF
DNA: TGTGCCAGCAGCTCTGTTGTCAGAGCCACAGATACGCAGTATTTT

V: TRBV6-2/TRBV6-3
size: many
D: .
J: TRBJ2-7
CDR3: CASSYPEALNEQYF
DNA: TGTGCCAGCAGTTACCCGGAGGCCCTTAACGAGCAGTACTTC

V: TRBV20-1
size: many
D: .
J: TRBJ2-2
CDR3: CSARAVGRELFF
DNA: TGCAGTGCTAGGGCCGTGGGGCGGGAGCTGTTTTTT

V: TRBV20-1
size: many
D: .
J: TRBJ1-5
CDR3: CSAKGRAQPQHF
DNA: TGCAGTGCAAAGGGGCGGGCTCAGCCCCAGCATTTT

V: TRBV2
size: .
D: TRBD1
J: TRBJ1-6
CDR3: CASSEGQGRTRSPLHF
DNA: TGTGCCAGCAGTGAAGGACAGGGAAGAACTAGGTCACCCCTCCACTTT

V: TRBV5-8
size: many
D: .
J: TRBJ2-5
CDR3: CASSPMGVETQYF
DNA: TGTGCCAGCAGCCCGATGGGGGTAGAGACCCAGTACTTC

V: TRBV27
size: .
D: .
J: TRBJ2-3
CDR3: CASSLLPSHYTDTHYF
DNA: TGTGCCAGCAGTTTATTGCCTAGCCATTACACAGATACGCACTATTTT

V: TRBV18
size: many
D: .
J: TRBJ1-5
CDR3: CASSPSGNQPQHF
DNA: TGTGCCAGCTCACCTTCCGGCAATCAGCCCCAGCATTTT

V: TRBV30
size: many
D: TRBD2
J: TRBJ2-1
CDR3: CAWRTLSGVSYNEQFF
DNA: TGTGCCTGGAGGACCTTAAGCGGGGTCTCCTACAATGAGCAGTTCTTC

V: TRBV4-3
size: many
D: .
J: TRBJ1-6
CDR3: CASSQELSNSPLHF
DNA: TGCGCCAGCAGCCAAGAATTATCGAATTCACCCCTCCACTTT

V: TRBV7-2
size: .
D: TRBD1
J: TRBJ2-5
CDR3: CASSSQGAYQETQYF
DNA: TGTGCCAGCAGCTCACAGGGGGCCTACCAAGAGACCCAGTACTTC

V: TRBV4-1
size: many
D: .
J: TRBJ2-7
CDR3: CASSQMSGAYYEQYF
DNA: TGCGCCAGCAGCCAAATGAGTGGGGCCTACTACGAGCAGTACTTC

V: TRBV28
size: many
D: .
J: TRBJ1-5
CDR3: CASSLGVSNQPQHF
DNA: TGTGCCAGCAGTTTGGGCGTGTCCAATCAGCCCCAGCATTTT

V: TRBV2
size: many
D: TRBD2
J: TRBJ2-4
CDR3: CASSEGTSRDIQYF
DNA: TGTGCCAGCAGTGAAGGGACTAGCAGGGACATTCAGTACTTC

V: TRBV7-9
size: .
D: .
J: TRBJ2-2
CDR3: CASSTGELFF
DNA: TGTGCCAGCAGTACCGGGGAGCTGTTTTTT

V: TRBV7-8
size: .
D: .
J: TRBJ2-3
CDR3: CASSSDGDGTDTQYF
DNA: TGTGCCAGCAGCTCCGACGGGGACGGTACAGATACGCAGTACTTT

V: TRBV9
size: .
D: .
J: TRBJ2-2
CDR3: CASSSDSGTGELFF
DNA: TGTGCCAGCAGCTCCGACAGTGGCACCGGGGAGCTGTTTTTT

V: TRBV9
size: many
D: TRBD1
J: TRBJ1-5
CDR3: CASSVGQGSNQPQHF
DNA: TGTGCCAGCAGCGTAGGACAGGGTAGCAATCAGCCCCAGCATTTT

V: TRBV11-2
size: many
D: .
J: TRBJ1-2
CDR3: CASSLAGARNGYTF
DNA: TGTGCCAGCAGCTTAGCGGGGGCTAGGAATGGCTACACCTTC

V: TRBV6-5
size: many
D: .
J: TRBJ2-2
CDR3: CASWRGGHTGELFF
DNA: TGTGCCAGCTGGAGGGGGGGCCACACCGGGGAGCTGTTTTTT